These 28 T cell receptor beta chains originate from one sample sequenced in a study of T cell responses to AZD1222 COVID-19 vaccine (dated by TCRdb to the early 2020s). The method was the immunoSEQ multiplex PCR assay. Drawn from immuneACCESS, this table holds only the in-frame rearrangements with V and J called that TCRdb kept. Clones are partly lost; checked studies trace under half to an unresolved V gene and leave the rest unexplained. The sample records 130,000 to 150,000 clones, 90% to 95% of which are singletons. Around 12% of the sample comes from the top ten. This sample's time point label indicates: sample from adult after SARS-CoV-2 infection, after symptom onset. Sequenced here: peripheral blood, sampled after recovery from COVID-19. The receptors come from an adult who had recovered from COVID-19.

The chain employs TRBV30 and TRBJ1-5; the D gene is possibly TRBD1 (6 bases). Germline CDR1 reads GTSNPN; CDR2 reads SVGIG (reference sequence). Trimming stripped 2 bases from V and 6 bases from J, with 14 bases between. This CDR3 has 14 amino acids. The CDR3 protein is CAWSLQGLGQPQHF. In nucleotides, the CDR3 is TGTGCCTGGAGTTTGCAGGGGCTTGGTCAGCCCCAGCATTTT.

This clone was seen more than once but under ten times. V and J are TRBV7-9 and TRBJ2-6; D tentatively fits TRBD1 or TRBD2 (5 bases each). Germline lookup yields CDR1 SEHNR and CDR2 FQNEAQ (reference sequence). Deletions cut 5 bases from V and 2 bases from J, with 13 bases between. The length of the CDR3 is 16 residues. CDR3 in amino acids: CASSPRREPGANVLTF. CDR3 in DNA: TGTGCCAGCAGCCCCCGCAGGGAGCCTGGGGCCAACGTCCTGACTTTC.

The V and J genes are TRBV30 and TRBJ2-5; D gene unclear. Trimming left V 5 bases short and J 1 base short, with 11 bases between. Per germline, CDR1 GTSNPN and CDR2 SVGIG (reference sequence). The CDR3 loop spans 13 amino acids. The CDR3 spells CAWGYSFQETQYF. CDR3 nucleotides: TGTGCCTGGGGCTACAGCTTCCAAGAGACCCAGTACTTC.

In its sample, this clone was seen once. The chain couples TRBV6-5 to TRBJ2-7, with D possibly TRBD2 on 5 matching bases. The CDR3 loop spans 11 amino acids. The V gene's germline CDR1 is MNHEY and CDR2 SVGAGI. The V end was cut by 2 bases, the J end by 7 bases, with 6 bases between. The CDR3 DNA is TGTGCCAGCAGTTACAGCGGTGAGCAGTACTTC. Translation: CASSYSGEQYF.

This sequence joins TRBV19 and TRBJ1-3; a weak D match, TRBD1 (6 bases). Germline V gene lookup returns CDR1 LNHDA and CDR2 SQIVND (reference sequence). V shed 6 bases and J shed 2 bases, with 8 bases lying between them. This CDR3 region has 13 residues. Here the CDR3 DNA reads TGTGCCAGTAGAAGGGACACTGGAAACACCATATATTTT. It encodes CASRRDTGNTIYF.

J is TRBJ1-4 and V is TRBV6-5; D is ambiguous. The length of the CDR3 is 15 residues. Germline CDR1 and CDR2: MNHEY and SVGAGI. Trimming pared 5 bases from V and 2 bases from J, leaving 12 bases between. CDR3: CASSPTINTNEKLFF. For the CDR3, the DNA is TGTGCCAGCAGTCCTACGATCAACACTAATGAAAAACTGTTTTTT.

This clone occurred once. The V gene is TRBV5-4, the J gene TRBJ2-7; D is unresolved. The CDR3 sequence is 13 residues long. CDR1 is SGHNT, CDR2 YYREEE, per germline (reference sequence). V gave up 0 bases and J gave up 3 bases, with 7 bases separating them. The CDR3 nucleotides read TGTGCCAGCAGCTTGGACCAAAACTACGAGCAGTACTTC. It translates to CASSLDQNYEQYF. The variable domain in full, with the rest retrieved from reference TRBV5-4 and TRBJ2-7, is ETGVTQSPTHLIKTRGQQVTLRCSSQSGHNTVSWYQQALGQGPQFIFQYYREEENGRGNFPPRFSGLQFPNYSSELNVNALELDDSALYLCASSLDQNYEQYFGPGTRLTVT.

The V gene is TRBV11-3, the J gene TRBJ2-1; 7 nucleotides agree with TRBD2. CDR1 SGHNT and CDR2 YENEEA come from the germline V gene. The trim removed 3 bases at V and 9 bases at J, leaving 5 bases unmatched. The CDR3 contains 13 residues. The CDR3 sequence is CASSFRPGGEQFF. The CDR3 DNA sequence: TGTGCCAGCAGCTTTCGACCGGGGGGTGAGCAGTTCTTC. The full variable domain, completed using reference TRBV11-3 and TRBJ2-1, is EAGVVQSPRYKIIEKKQPVAFWCNPISGHNTLYWYLQNLGQGPELLIRYENEEAVDDSQLPKDRFSAERLKGVDSTLKIQPAELGDSAVYLCASSFRPGGEQFFGPGTRLTVL.

V and J are TRBV27 and TRBJ2-7; 9 nucleotides agree with TRBD2. With V trimmed by 2 bases and J by 4 bases, 3 bases remained unmatched. The CDR3 loop spans 14 amino acids. Per the germline V gene, CDR1 is MNHEY and CDR2 is SMNVEV (reference sequence). CDR3 nucleotides: TGTGCCAGCAGTTTAAGGCTAGCGGGGTACGAGCAGTACTTC. The encoded protein is CASSLRLAGYEQYF.

The table lists this clone with a count of one. The chain combines TRBV7-6 with TRBJ2-7, with 7 bases fitting TRBD2. There are 16 residues in the CDR3. Looked up from germline, CDR1 is SGHVS and CDR2 is FNYEAQ. Germline trimming cut 0 bases from V and 0 bases from J; bases unmatched to any gene: 5. The CDR3 loop reads CASSLAVGGASYEQYF. CDR3 in DNA: TGTGCCAGCAGCTTAGCGGTGGGAGGGGCCTCCTACGAGCAGTACTTC.

This chain uses TRBV19 with TRBJ2-3; D is unresolved. The germline V gene encodes CDR1 LNHDA and CDR2 SQIVND (reference sequence). This CDR3 is 11 amino acids long. V dropped 9 bases and J dropped 0 bases, with 4 bases sitting between them. The CDR3 region is CASQSTDTQYF. As DNA, the CDR3 is TGTGCCAGCCAGAGCACAGATACGCAGTATTTT. Filled out from reference TRBV19 and TRBJ2-3, the complete variable domain reads DGGITQSPKYLFRKEGQNVTLSCEQNLNHDAMYWYRQDPGQGLRLIYYSQIVNDFQKGDIAEGYSVSREKKESFPLTVTSAQKNPTAFYLCASQSTDTQYFGPGTRLTVL.

This chain joins TRBV3-1 (or the pseudogene TRBV3-2) and TRBJ2-1; 7 bases match TRBD2. V lost 5 bases to trimming and J lost 3 bases; unmatched junction nucleotides: 7. CDR3 length: 15 amino acids. Germline V gene data show CDR1 as LGHDT and CDR2 as YNNKEL (reference sequence). Written as DNA, the CDR3 is TGTGCCAGCAGCGACCTGGGCGGGGGCTACAATGAGCAGTTCTTC. Amino acid sequence: CASSDLGGGYNEQFF.

This chain joins TRBV5-1 and TRBJ1-5, with a possible D match to TRBD1 (5 bases). This CDR3 is 15 amino acids long. The V and J ends lost 1 base and 2 bases respectively, with 10 bases between them. Germline V gene sequence: CDR1 SGHRS, CDR2 YFSETQ. The chain's CDR3 is CASSLQGEGNQPQHF. The CDR3 bases are TGCGCCAGCAGCTTGCAGGGTGAAGGCAATCAGCCCCAGCATTTT.

The V gene is TRBV19, the J gene TRBJ2-1, with 12 bases lining up with TRBD2. Germline V gives CDR1 LNHDA, CDR2 SQIVND (reference sequence). Unmatched junction bases numbered 20, after V lost 5 bases and J lost 9 bases. CDR3 size: 19 residues. Here the CDR3 reads CASSPTSGSWGQGTGEQFF. CDR3 coding DNA: TGTGCCAGTAGTCCGACTAGCGGGAGTTGGGGACAGGGCACGGGTGAGCAGTTCTTC.

The sample holds a few counts of this clone. V usage is TRBV7-6 and J usage is TRBJ2-5, with 9 bases that match TRBD2. CDR3 length: 17 amino acids. J was trimmed by 4 bases and V by 0 bases; bases with no gene match: 9. Germline V gene sequence: CDR1 SGHVS, CDR2 FNYEAQ. CDR3 loop: CASSLAVIAGEGETQYF. In DNA, the CDR3 is TGTGCCAGCAGCTTAGCGGTTATAGCGGGAGAGGGAGAGACCCAGTACTTC.

This rearrangement joins TRBV28 to TRBJ2-7, with D perhaps TRBD1 (6 bases). Deletions cut 5 bases from V and 2 bases from J, with 16 bases between. The CDR3 length is 15 residues. Germline CDR1 MDHEN, CDR2 SYDVKM. CDR3 protein: CASSARQALAYEQYF. DNA of the CDR3: TGTGCCAGCAGTGCTCGACAGGCTTTGGCCTACGAGCAGTACTTC.

J is TRBJ1-1 and V is TRBV19, with 10 bases identical to TRBD1. V lost 5 bases and J lost 6; bases outside the gene matches: 6. CDR3 length: 14 amino acids. Germline V gene sequence: CDR1 LNHDA, CDR2 SQIVND (reference sequence). CDR3 DNA sequence: TGTGCCAGTAGTCGGGACAGGGGCGCCTCTGAAGCTTTCTTT. Protein sequence: CASSRDRGASEAFF.

The V gene is TRBV28, the J gene TRBJ2-5; tentatively, D is TRBD2 (5 bases). Trimming removed 6 bases from V and 5 bases from J, with 16 bases in between. The germline V gene has CDR1 MDHEN and CDR2 SYDVKM. This CDR3 comprises 14 residues. The CDR3: CASSKLIGGETQYF. Here the CDR3 DNA reads TGTGCCAGCAGCAAGCTTATTGGCGGGGAGACCCAGTACTTC.

This clone was seen repeatedly, ten times or more. The chain combines TRBV11-3 with TRBJ2-1; 9 bases match TRBD2. This CDR3 is 16 amino acids long. The ends lost 0 bases at V and 6 bases at J; junction bases unmatched: 6. CDR1 is SGHNT and CDR2 is YENEEA in the germline V gene. The CDR3 DNA sequence: TGTGCCAGCAGCTTAGATGGGCGGGAGGGAAGCAATGAGCAGTTCTTC. Its translation is CASSLDGREGSNEQFF. Using reference TRBV11-3 and TRBJ2-1 for the parts outside the CDR3, the full variable domain is EAGVVQSPRYKIIEKKQPVAFWCNPISGHNTLYWYLQNLGQGPELLIRYENEEAVDDSQLPKDRFSAERLKGVDSTLKIQPAELGDSAVYLCASSLDGREGSNEQFFGPGTRLTVL.

This chain links TRBV7-9 with TRBJ2-1; weak D call: TRBD2 (5 bases). This CDR3 is 12 amino acids long. The germline gives CDR1 SEHNR, CDR2 FQNEAQ (reference sequence). Between the trimmed V and J ends, which lost 4 bases and 6 bases, there was a span of 7 bases. CDR3 in DNA: TGTGCCAGCAGCTCGGCGGGCAATGAGCAGTTCTTC. Protein: CASSSAGNEQFF.

The CDR3 reads CASSFRGRSGSDEQFF. DNA for the CDR3: TGTGCCAGCAGCTTCAGGGGCAGGAGCGGGAGTGATGAGCAGTTCTTC. The J gene is TRBJ2-1, the V gene TRBV11-2, with TRBD2 identical over 8 bases. The CDR3 extends over 16 amino acids. Germline V lookup: CDR1 SGHAT, CDR2 FQNNGV. J was trimmed by 8 bases and V by 3 bases; bases with no gene match: 12.

The rearrangement joins TRBV7-9 to TRBJ1-4; no clear D gene. The CDR3 extends over 14 amino acids. Germline CDR1 SEHNR, CDR2 FQNEAQ (reference sequence). V dropped 5 bases and J dropped 0 bases, with 7 bases sitting between them. CDR3 sequence (DNA): TGTGCCAGCAGCCCCAGGCCAACTAATGAAAAACTGTTTTTT. Protein: CASSPRPTNEKLFF.

CDR3 residues: CASSHPQGVLAGVEKLFF. CDR3 nucleotides: TGCGCCAGCAGCCATCCCCAGGGGGTCCTCGCCGGTGTTGAAAAACTGTTTTTT. The gene calls are TRBV4-1 and TRBJ1-4, with 7 positions matching TRBD1. The CDR3 runs to 18 residues. Germline trimming cut 3 bases from V and 7 bases from J; bases unmatched to any gene: 17. CDR1 and CDR2 from the germline V gene are MGHRA and YSYEKL.

The rearrangement joins TRBV7-8 to TRBJ2-2; D gene uncertain. CDR1 and CDR2 from the germline V gene are SGHVS and FQNEAQ. Trimming shortened V by 5 bases and J by 2 bases, and 3 bases separated the two germline ends. The CDR3 extends over 12 amino acids. CDR3 region: CASSLNTGELFF. As DNA, the CDR3 is TGTGCCAGCAGCCTTAACACCGGGGAGCTGTTTTTT.

The chain has TRBV2 and TRBJ2-7, with a possible D match to TRBD1 (6 bases). Germline CDR1 SNHLY, CDR2 FYNNEI. The CDR3 runs to 14 residues. Trimming stripped 4 bases from V and 9 bases from J, with 19 bases between. The CDR3 here is CASSADSKVRGQYF. Written as DNA, the CDR3 is TGTGCCAGCAGTGCGGACAGCAAAGTACGAGGGCAGTACTTC.

This clone was detected only once. The CDR3 bases are TGTGCCAGCAGCTCCGGGACAGAGAGCGAGCAGTACTTC. It specifies CASSSGTESEQYF. The chain is built from TRBV5-4 and TRBJ2-7, with 7 nucleotides matching TRBD1. The CDR3 is made up of 13 amino acids. V shed 3 bases, J shed 6 bases, and the junction held 6 bases outside the gene matches. Germline V gene sequence: CDR1 SGHNT, CDR2 YYREEE (reference sequence).

The V call is TRBV2, the J call TRBJ2-1; D may correspond to TRBD1 or TRBD2 (5 bases each). Trimming removed 4 bases at V and 9 bases at J, with 13 bases between. Germline CDR1 SNHLY, CDR2 FYNNEI. The CDR3 has 13 amino acids. CDR3 amino acids: CASSVRDRGEQFF. The CDR3 coding sequence is TGTGCCAGCAGTGTAAGGGACCGTGGTGAGCAGTTCTTC.

A note on this clone: At the DNA level, this CDR3 is encoded by other sequences in the same sample as well. The V gene is TRBV5-1, the J gene TRBJ2-7; 12 bases align to TRBD2. The V and J ends lost 0 bases and 0 bases, in that order; junction bases with no gene match: 7. Germline CDR1 is SGHRS and CDR2 is YFSETQ. The CDR3 is 18 amino acids. The CDR3 DNA sequence: TGCGCCAGCAGCTTGGGACTAGCGGGAGCCAGGGGCTCCTACGAGCAGTACTTC. Residues: CASSLGLAGARGSYEQYF.